What follows are 24 T cell receptor beta chains derived from one specimen sequenced in a study of T cells expressing NK-cell markers. TCRdb re-called the 5' RACE reads; one entry per CDR3 protein, DNA not given. The specimen's table records roughly 390,000 distinct CDR3 sequences. Input material: blood T cells: a sorted CD56 or NKG2C T cell subset, CD4+ or CD8+ T cells, or bulk PBMC T cells (not recorded which). The source of these receptors is a woman between 45 and 65 years old in good health.

The V call is TRBV5-1, the J call TRBJ1-6. The CDR3 sequence is 14 residues long. Germline V lookup: CDR1 SGHRS, CDR2 YFSETQ. CDR3 sequence: CASSSGEGNSPLHF.

This chain uses TRBV29-1 with TRBJ2-1. The length of the CDR3 is 16 residues. Germline CDR1 reads SQVTM; CDR2 reads ANQGSEA. The CDR3 loop reads CSVEVFDRGSYNEQFF.

The rearrangement links TRBV5-1 to TRBJ2-4; TCRdb's D call, TRBD2, is unchecked because there is no DNA. CDR1 and CDR2 from the germline V gene are SGHRS and YFSETQ. The length of the CDR3 is 14 residues. CDR3 sequence reads: CASKRTVEGNIQYF.

The chain joins TRBV12-5 to TRBJ2-1; the TCRdb call, TRBD1, lacks DNA for checking. The germline CDR1 and CDR2 sequences are LGHNT and FRNRAP. There are 16 residues in the CDR3. Here the CDR3 reads CASGLRQGPTYNEQFF.

The J gene is TRBJ1-5, the V gene TRBV29-1; TCRdb's D call of TRBD1 is untestable without DNA. Germline CDR1 reads SQVTM; CDR2 reads ANQGSEA. CDR3 length equals 12 residues. CDR3 loop: CSAGGRNQPQHF.

The rearrangement links TRBV6-5 to TRBJ1-5; the TRBD1 assignment by TCRdb is unverifiable without DNA. The CDR3 is 14 amino acids. The germline V gene encodes CDR1 MNHEY and CDR2 SVGAGI. The CDR3 is CASRAGTGRQPQHF.

CDR3 sequence: CASSNNRGGGELFF. The chain carries TRBV7-2 and TRBJ2-2; TCRdb selects TRBD1, and the lack of DNA leaves this call unchecked. This CDR3 is built from 14 residues. Germline assignment: CDR1 SGHTA and CDR2 FQGNSA.

The genes are TRBV6-2 or TRBV6-3 and TRBJ1-2. The CDR3 spans 14 residues. Germline V gives CDR1 MNHEY, CDR2 SVGEGT. CDR3 protein: CASSRGDEDYGYTF.

The chain links TRBV18 to TRBJ1-4. The germline V gene has CDR1 KGHSH and CDR2 LQKENI. This CDR3 contains 12 residues. CDR3 loop: CASSPPEGKLFF.

The chain joins TRBV6-5 to TRBJ2-5; the D gene TCRdb calls, TRBD1, cannot be checked with no DNA. Per the germline V gene, CDR1 is MNHEY and CDR2 is SVGAGI. CDR3 length: 15 residues. This CDR3 is CASSYVGGTQETQYF.

The chain joins TRBV7-9 to TRBJ2-2; absent DNA, TCRdb's TRBD1 call cannot be checked. CDR3 size: 15 residues. CDR1 and CDR2 from the germline V gene are SEHNR and FQNEAQ (reference sequence). The CDR3 loop is CASSLLQGDPGELFF.

CDR3 protein: CASSLSGRGSGNQPQHF. This chain joins TRBV12-3 or TRBV12-4 and TRBJ1-5. The CDR3 length is 17 residues.

The rearrangement joins TRBV11-2 to TRBJ2-5; TCRdb lists TRBD2, though no DNA is available to test this call. Germline V CDR1 and CDR2: SGHAT, FQNNGV. This CDR3 is 15 amino acids long. CDR3 sequence reads: CASSFSGTPQETQYF.

The chain uses TRBV5-1 and TRBJ2-5. From germline, CDR1 is SGHRS and CDR2 YFSETQ. The CDR3 has 15 amino acids. The chain's CDR3 is CASSLAMASQETQYF.

This chain links TRBV5-6 with TRBJ2-1. This CDR3 is 11 amino acids long. Germline assignment: CDR1 SGHDT and CDR2 YYEEEE. CDR3: CASSFFAEQFF. Full variable domain (outside the CDR3, taken from reference TRBV5-6 and TRBJ2-1): DAGVTQSPTHLIKTRGQQVTLRCSPKSGHDTVSWYQQALGQGPQFIFQYYEEEERQRGNFPDRFSGHQFPNYSSELNVNALLLGDSALYLCASSFFAEQFFGPGTRLTVL.

The rearrangement links TRBV12-3 or TRBV12-4 to TRBJ2-2; the D gene TCRdb calls, TRBD2, cannot be checked with no DNA. This CDR3 spans 15 amino acids. CDR3 residues: CASRTTSGGDRELFF.

The CDR3 sequence is CASKGGKYNEQFF. The chain joins TRBV6-4 to TRBJ2-1; the TCRdb D gene call, TRBD2, has no DNA to confirm it. The CDR3 runs 13 residues. From germline, CDR1 is MRHNA and CDR2 SNTAGT.

The chain combines TRBV3-1 with TRBJ2-5; lacking DNA, the TRBD1 call made by TCRdb goes unchecked. The CDR3 has 15 residues. Germline V CDR1 and CDR2: LGHDT, YNNKEL (reference sequence). The chain's CDR3 is CASSHTTVGQETQYF.

The rearrangement uses TRBV11-2 and TRBJ2-7. Germline V gives CDR1 SGHAT, CDR2 FQNNGV. This CDR3 has 13 residues. CDR3 amino acids: CATRQAFFYEQYF.

This chain connects TRBV5-5 to TRBJ2-5; no DNA is available, so the TRBD2 call from TCRdb remains unchecked. The CDR3 length is 16 residues. Germline V lookup: CDR1 SGHKS, CDR2 YYEKEE (reference sequence). The CDR3 protein is CASSFSWTSGGETQYF.

Here the CDR3 reads CSVEKTWGETQYF. The rearrangement joins TRBV29-1 to TRBJ2-5; no DNA is available, so the TRBD1 call from TCRdb remains unchecked. The CDR3 length is 13 residues. Germline V gene lookup returns CDR1 SQVTM and CDR2 ANQGSEA.

The chain recombines TRBV15 with TRBJ2-7; TCRdb reports TRBD1, a call that lacks DNA to check it against. Per the germline V gene, CDR1 is LNHNV and CDR2 is YYDKDF (reference sequence). The CDR3 is 16 residues long. This CDR3 reads CATSRDRAGFPSEQYF.

This sequence joins TRBV12-3 or TRBV12-4 and TRBJ2-7; TCRdb outputs TRBD2, but without DNA this stays unchecked. The CDR3 length is 14 residues. CDR3: CASSLGRQGALEYF.

The chain is built from TRBV12-5 and TRBJ1-1. CDR1 and CDR2 from the germline V gene are LGHNT and FRNRAP. The CDR3 sequence is 11 residues long. The CDR3 sequence: CASVQGPEAFF.